This T cell receptor beta chain is drawn from a study of shared clonotypes between healthy human individuals. This CDR3 has 15 amino acids. Germline CDR1 reads PRHDT; CDR2 reads FYEKMQ (reference sequence). V shed 4 bases and J shed 1 base, with 14 bases lying between them. The naive CD8 fraction comprised CD45RO-negative cells positively selected for CCR7 and excluded terminally differentiated effector memory CD45RA+ cells. Notes on the study in general: Estimated richness was generally greater in naive than memory subsets. Some naive CD4 clonotypes, roughly 4.5%, turned up in common across a handful of donors.

Remarks on this clone: The antigen is unknown.

Assay execution proceeded at the deep level. Sequenced by immunoSEQ multiplex PCR; TCRdb stores in-frame clones only, minus some. The data contain 760,000 or so clones, roughly 96% of them seen just once; the ten biggest clones take up over 0.2%. Sequencing was done on a sample of naive CD8+ T cells sorted from blood. The TCR originated in a man between 25 and 39 years old in good health. The gene calls are TRBV13 and TRBJ2-7; D may match TRBD1 or TRBD2 (8 bases each). The CDR3 coding sequence is TGTGCCAGCAGCTCAGGGGGCGGGAGGTCCTACGAGCAGTACTTC. Its protein product is CASSSGGGRSYEQYF.